This entry describes one T cell receptor beta chain. The sequenced target, TCR beta, came from blood CD8+ and CD4+ T cells. TEMRA cells were enriched by FACS, and CD4+ and CD8+ T cells were negatively isolated. Reverse transcription of roughly 0.5 to 1 ug RNA was carried out with random hexamers. With immunoSEQ multiplex PCR, TCR beta CDR3 was amplified across 54 Vbeta and 13 Jbeta. TCRdb reprocessed the immunoSEQ multiplex PCR reads with MiXCR, giving one entry per CDR3 protein. This repertoire shows 180,000 or so distinct CDR3 sequences, approximately 95% found once; its top ten account for 0.1%. These data are taken from a study of CD8 T cells in Susac syndrome. The CDR3 has 15 residues. V lost 4 bases to trimming and J lost 3 bases, with 16 bases between them. Germline-derived CDR1 and CDR2 are SGHDN and FVKESK.

The sequenced material came from CD4+ T cells from PBMCs. The V and J genes are TRBV14 and TRBJ2-7; maybe TRBD2 (5 bases). The sequence was collected from a human donor in good health. This chain's CDR3 is CASSPRPGRGYEQYF. CDR3 nucleotides: TGTGCCAGCAGCCCCCGGCCGGGCCGGGGCTACGAGCAGTACTTC.